This T cell receptor (beta chain) was identified in a study of blood T cell repertoires in COVID-19. Study in general: The United States, Italy and Spain were the sources of the acute and convalescent COVID-19 samples. In each case, the material was cDNA or gDNA derived from T cells, B-cell-depleted T cells, or PBMCs.

Trimming removed 0 bases at V and 1 base at J, with 7 bases between. This CDR3 spans 14 amino acids. Germline-derived CDR1 and CDR2 are SGHDT and YYEEEE. TCRdb keeps only in-frame clones here, not all; method: immunoSEQ multiplex PCR. The sample holds about 94,000 clones, about 80% seen once. This TCR was sampled from a man between 60 and 75 years old with acute or convalescent COVID-19. Source material: peripheral blood. The chain has TRBV5-6 and TRBJ2-5, with a tentative D call TRBD1 (5 bases). CDR3 nucleotide sequence: TGTGCCAGCAGCTTGGCACAGGTCCAAGAGACCCAGTACTTC. It yields the protein CASSLAQVQETQYF.